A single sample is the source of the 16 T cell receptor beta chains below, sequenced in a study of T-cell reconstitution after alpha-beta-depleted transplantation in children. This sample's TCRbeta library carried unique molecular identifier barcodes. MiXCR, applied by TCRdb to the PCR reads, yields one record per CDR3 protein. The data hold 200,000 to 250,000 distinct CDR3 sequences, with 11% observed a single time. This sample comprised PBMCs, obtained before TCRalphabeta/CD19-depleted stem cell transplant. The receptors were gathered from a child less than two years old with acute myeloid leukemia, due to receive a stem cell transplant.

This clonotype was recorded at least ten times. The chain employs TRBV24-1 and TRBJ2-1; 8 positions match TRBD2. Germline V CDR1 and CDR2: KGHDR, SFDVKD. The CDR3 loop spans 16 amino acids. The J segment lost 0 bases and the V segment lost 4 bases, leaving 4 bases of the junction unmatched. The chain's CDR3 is CATSEPSGSSYNEQFF. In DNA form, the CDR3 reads TGTGCCACCAGTGAGCCCAGCGGGAGCTCCTACAATGAGCAGTTCTTC.

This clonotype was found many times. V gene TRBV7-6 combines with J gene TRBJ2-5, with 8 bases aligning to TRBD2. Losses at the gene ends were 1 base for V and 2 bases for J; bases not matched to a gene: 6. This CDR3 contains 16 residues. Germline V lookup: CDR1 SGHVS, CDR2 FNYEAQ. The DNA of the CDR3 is TGTGCCAGCAGCTTAGGTGTGAGCGGGAGACAAGAGACCCAGTACTTC. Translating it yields CASSLGVSGRQETQYF.

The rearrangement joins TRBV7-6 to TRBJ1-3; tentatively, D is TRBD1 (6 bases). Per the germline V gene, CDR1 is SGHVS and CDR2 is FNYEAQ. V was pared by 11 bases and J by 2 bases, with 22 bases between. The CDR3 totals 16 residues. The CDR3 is CAAQGSGALTGNTIYF. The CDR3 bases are TGTGCCGCACAAGGGTCGGGGGCGTTGACTGGAAACACCATATATTTT. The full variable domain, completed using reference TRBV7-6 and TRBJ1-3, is GAGVSQSPRYKVTKRGQDVALRCDPISGHVSLYWYRQALGQGPEFLTYFNYEAQQDKSGLPNDRFSAERPEGSISTLTIQRTEQRDSAMYRCAAQGSGALTGNTIYFGEGSWLTVV.

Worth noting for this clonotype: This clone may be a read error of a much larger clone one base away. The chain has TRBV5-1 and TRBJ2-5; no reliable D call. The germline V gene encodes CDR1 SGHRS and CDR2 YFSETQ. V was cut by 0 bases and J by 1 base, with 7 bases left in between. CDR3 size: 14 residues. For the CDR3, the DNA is TGCGCCAGCAGCTTGGTTCCGGGCCAAGAGACCCAGTACTTC. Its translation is CASSLVPGQETQYF.

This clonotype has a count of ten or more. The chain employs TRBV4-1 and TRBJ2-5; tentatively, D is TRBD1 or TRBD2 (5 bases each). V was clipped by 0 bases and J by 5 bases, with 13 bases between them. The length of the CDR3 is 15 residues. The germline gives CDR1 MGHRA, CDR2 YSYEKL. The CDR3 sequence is CASSQDRGVGETQYF. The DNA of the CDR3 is TGCGCCAGCAGCCAAGATCGGGGCGTAGGGGAGACCCAGTACTTC.

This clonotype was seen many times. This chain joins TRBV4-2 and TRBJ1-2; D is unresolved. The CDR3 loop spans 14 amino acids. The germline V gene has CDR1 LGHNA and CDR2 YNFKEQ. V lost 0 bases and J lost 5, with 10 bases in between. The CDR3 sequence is CASSQDELLYGYTF. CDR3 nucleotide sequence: TGTGCCAGCAGCCAAGATGAACTGCTATATGGCTACACCTTC.

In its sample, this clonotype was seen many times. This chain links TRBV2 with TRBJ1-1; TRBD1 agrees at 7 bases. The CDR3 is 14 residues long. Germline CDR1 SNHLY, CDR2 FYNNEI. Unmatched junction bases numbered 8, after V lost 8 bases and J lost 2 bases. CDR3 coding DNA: TGTGCCAGCCTGAACAGGGGAGGAAACACTGAAGCTTTCTTT. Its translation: CASLNRGGNTEAFF. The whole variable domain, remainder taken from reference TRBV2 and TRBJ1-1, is EPEVTQTPSHQVTQMGQEVILRCVPISNHLYFYWYRQILGQKVEFLVSFYNNEISEKSEIFDDQFSVERPDGSNFTLKIRSTKLEDSAMYFCASLNRGGNTEAFFGQGTRLTVV.

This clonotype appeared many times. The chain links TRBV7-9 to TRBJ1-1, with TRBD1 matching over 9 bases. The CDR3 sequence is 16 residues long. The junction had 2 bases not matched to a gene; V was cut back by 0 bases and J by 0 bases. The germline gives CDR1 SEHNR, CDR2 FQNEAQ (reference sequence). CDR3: CASSLAGTGMNTEAFF. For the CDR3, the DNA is TGTGCCAGCAGCTTAGCCGGGACAGGGATGAACACTGAAGCTTTCTTT.

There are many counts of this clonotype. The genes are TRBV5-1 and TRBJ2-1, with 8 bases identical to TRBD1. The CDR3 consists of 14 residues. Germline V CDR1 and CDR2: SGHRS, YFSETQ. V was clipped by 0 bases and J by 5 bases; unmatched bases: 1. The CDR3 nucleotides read TGCGCCAGCAGCTTGGGGACAGGGAACAATGAGCAGTTCTTC. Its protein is CASSLGTGNNEQFF. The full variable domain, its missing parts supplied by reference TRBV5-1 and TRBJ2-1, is KAGVTQTPRYLIKTRGQQVTLSCSPISGHRSVSWYQQTPGQGLQFLFEYFSETQRNKGNFPGRFSGRQFSNSRSEMNVSTLELGDSALYLCASSLGTGNNEQFFGPGTRLTVL.

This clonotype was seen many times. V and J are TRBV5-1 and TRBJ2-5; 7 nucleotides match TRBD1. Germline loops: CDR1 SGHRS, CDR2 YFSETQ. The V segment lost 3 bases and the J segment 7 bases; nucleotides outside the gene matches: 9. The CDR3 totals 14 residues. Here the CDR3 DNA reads TGCGCCAGCAGCTATGAAAGACAGGGCGGGACCCAGTACTTC. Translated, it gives CASSYERQGGTQYF.

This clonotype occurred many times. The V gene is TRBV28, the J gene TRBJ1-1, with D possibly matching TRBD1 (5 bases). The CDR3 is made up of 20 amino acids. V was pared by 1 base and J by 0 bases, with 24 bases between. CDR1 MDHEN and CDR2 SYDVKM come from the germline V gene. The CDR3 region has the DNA TGTGCCAGCAGTTTATCGCGGGGGGTCTACGTAAGCTACATGAACACTGAAGCTTTCTTT. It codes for CASSLSRGVYVSYMNTEAFF.

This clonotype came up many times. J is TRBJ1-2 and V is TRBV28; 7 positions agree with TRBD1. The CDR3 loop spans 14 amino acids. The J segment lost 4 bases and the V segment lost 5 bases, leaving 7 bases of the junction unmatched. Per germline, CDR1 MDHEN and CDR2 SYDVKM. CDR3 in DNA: TGTGCCAGCAGTCCGGACAGGCGCTCCTATGGCTACACCTTC. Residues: CASSPDRRSYGYTF.

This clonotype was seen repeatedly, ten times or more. CDR3 DNA: TGCGCCAGCTCGGCCAGGACGGACACTGAAGCTTTCTTT. It is translated as CASSARTDTEAFF. The chain is built from TRBV5-1 and TRBJ1-1, with D unclear. Germline assignment: CDR1 SGHRS and CDR2 YFSETQ. This CDR3 comprises 13 residues. The ends were cut back, 7 bases at V and 3 bases at J, with 13 bases in the middle.

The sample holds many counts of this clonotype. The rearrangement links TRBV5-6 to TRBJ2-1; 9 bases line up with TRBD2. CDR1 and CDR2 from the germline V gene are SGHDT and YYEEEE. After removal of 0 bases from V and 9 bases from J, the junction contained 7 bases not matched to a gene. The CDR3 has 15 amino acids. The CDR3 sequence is CASSLAGLAGGEQFF. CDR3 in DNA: TGTGCCAGCAGCTTGGCGGGACTAGCTGGAGGTGAGCAGTTCTTC.

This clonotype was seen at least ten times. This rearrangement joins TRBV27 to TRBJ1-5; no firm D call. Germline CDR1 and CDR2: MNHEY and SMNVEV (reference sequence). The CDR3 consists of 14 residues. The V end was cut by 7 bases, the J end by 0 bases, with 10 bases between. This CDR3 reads CASKGFYSNQPQHF. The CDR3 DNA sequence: TGTGCCAGCAAGGGATTCTATAGCAATCAGCCCCAGCATTTT.

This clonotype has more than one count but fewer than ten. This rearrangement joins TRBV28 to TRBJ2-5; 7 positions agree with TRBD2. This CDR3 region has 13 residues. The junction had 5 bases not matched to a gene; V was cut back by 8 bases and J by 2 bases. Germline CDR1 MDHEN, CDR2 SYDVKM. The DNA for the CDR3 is TGTGCCAGCGGGAGACTAGCACAAGAGACCCAGTACTTC. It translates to CASGRLAQETQYF.